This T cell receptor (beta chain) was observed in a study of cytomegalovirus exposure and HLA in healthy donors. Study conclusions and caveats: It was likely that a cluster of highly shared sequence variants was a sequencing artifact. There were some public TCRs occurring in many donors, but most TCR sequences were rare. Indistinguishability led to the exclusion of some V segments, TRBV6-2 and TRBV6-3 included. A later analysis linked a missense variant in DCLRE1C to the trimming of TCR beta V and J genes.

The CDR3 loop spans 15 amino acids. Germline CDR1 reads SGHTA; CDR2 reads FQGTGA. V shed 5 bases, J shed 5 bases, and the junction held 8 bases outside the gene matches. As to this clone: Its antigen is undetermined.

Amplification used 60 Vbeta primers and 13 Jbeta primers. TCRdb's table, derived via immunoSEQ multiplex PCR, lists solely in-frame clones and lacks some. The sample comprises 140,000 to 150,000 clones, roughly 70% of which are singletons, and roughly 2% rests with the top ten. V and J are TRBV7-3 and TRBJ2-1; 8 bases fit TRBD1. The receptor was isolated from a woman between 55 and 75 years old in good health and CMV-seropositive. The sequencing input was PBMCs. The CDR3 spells CASSVDRGTHNEQFF. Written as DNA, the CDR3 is TGTGCCAGCAGCGTCGACAGGGGCACACACAATGAGCAGTTCTTC.